This TCR beta chain was captured by sequencing in a study of blood T cell repertoires in COVID-19. Recruitment covered fewer than 25 US areas and drew participants whose ages spanned roughly 18 to 89 years. Exposed enrollees had met someone with a PCR-confirmed or clinician-diagnosed COVID-19 case at some point within the 2 weeks before study entry. Germline CDR1 and CDR2: MNHEY and SMNVEV (reference sequence). Trimming shortened V by 4 bases and J by 1 base, and 11 bases separated the two germline ends. The CDR3 length is 15 residues. The table came from immunoSEQ multiplex PCR; TCRdb's copy has only in-frame clones and leaves some out. The sample holds around 270,000 clones, 80% to 90% seen once.

The chain uses TRBV27 and TRBJ2-1; TRBD2 might be the D (6 bases). The sample consisted of PBMCs or T cells enriched from blood (not recorded which). The receptor was isolated from a middle-aged woman who had been exposed to COVID-19. Here the CDR3 DNA reads TGTGCCAGCAGTTCCTCTAGCGTATCCTACAATGAGCAGTTCTTC. Translating gives CASSSSSVSYNEQFF.